The 21 T cell receptor beta chains listed next were all sequenced from one sample in a study of PD-1 blockade in classical Hodgkin lymphoma. Sample time point: cycle 4 day 1 (C4D1), after 6 weeks of nivolumab. Every patient was affected by relapse after autologous stem cell transplantation, while exposure to brentuximab vedotin was not uniform. Profiled with immunoSEQ multiplex PCR; TCRdb holds only in-frame clones, not every one. The sample holds approximately 65,000 clones, more than 80% seen once. This sample comprised peripheral blood mononuclear cells (PBMCs), obtained before the fourth cycle of nivolumab. The receptors shown here come from a human donor with classical Hodgkin lymphoma.

This chain links TRBV30 with TRBJ2-5, with D uncertain. CDR3 length equals 12 residues. The germline V gene encodes CDR1 GTSNPN and CDR2 SVGIG (reference sequence). Trimming shortened V by 0 bases and J by 5 bases, and 7 bases separated the two germline ends. CDR3: CAWSVARETQYF. Written as DNA, the CDR3 is TGTGCCTGGAGTGTTGCAAGGGAGACCCAGTACTTC. The full variable domain, with the rest looked up from reference TRBV30 and TRBJ2-5, is SQTIHQWPATLVQPVGSPLSLECTVEGTSNPNLYWYRQAAGRGLQLLFYSVGIGQISSEVPQNLSASRPQDRQFILSSKKLLLSDSGFYLCAWSVARETQYFGPGTRLLVL.

This sequence joins TRBV19 and TRBJ1-5; D gene uncertain. V lost 5 bases, J lost 6 bases, and 17 bases lay in between. Germline V CDR1 and CDR2: LNHDA, SQIVND (reference sequence). The CDR3 loop spans 15 amino acids. The CDR3 sequence is CASSPLEALGQPQHF. The CDR3 nucleotides read TGTGCCAGTAGTCCCTTAGAGGCATTGGGTCAGCCCCAGCATTTT.

V gene TRBV2 combines with J gene TRBJ2-1; either TRBD1 or TRBD2 may supply D (6 bases each). The V end lost 5 bases, the J end lost 9 bases, and 17 bases lay between the germline ends. This CDR3 comprises 14 residues. The V gene's germline CDR1 is SNHLY and CDR2 FYNNEI. The CDR3 sequence is CASSLRTGGGEQFF. CDR3 in DNA: TGTGCCAGCAGTTTGCGGACCGGGGGCGGTGAGCAGTTCTTC.

This sequence joins TRBV6-5 and TRBJ2-1; no definite D call. The CDR3 has 12 amino acids. Trimming took 8 bases from V and 0 from J, leaving 5 bases between them. Germline values: CDR1 MNHEY, CDR2 SVGAGI. DNA of the CDR3: TGTGCCAGCCGGAGCTCCTACAATGAGCAGTTCTTC. Protein sequence: CASRSSYNEQFF.

The CDR3 DNA follows: TGTGCCAGCAGCCCTGCCGGACAGTTCTATGGCTACACCTTC. Amino acids: CASSPAGQFYGYTF. The rearrangement joins TRBV6-5 to TRBJ1-2, with TRBD1 as a possible D gene (6 bases). Germline V gene sequence: CDR1 MNHEY, CDR2 SVGAGI. CDR3 length: 14 residues. Deletions cut 6 bases from V and 4 bases from J, with 15 bases between.

J is TRBJ2-6 and V is TRBV10-3; D perhaps matches TRBD1 (6 bases). Trimming shortened V by 8 bases and J by 4 bases, and 9 bases separated the two germline ends. The CDR3 totals 13 residues. Germline-derived CDR1 and CDR2 are ENHRY and SYGVKD. CDR3 protein: CAILGAGANVLTF. CDR3 sequence (DNA): TGTGCCATCCTGGGGGCAGGGGCCAACGTCCTGACTTTC.

With regard to this clone: One end of the junction is discordant with germline, which a read error may explain. The chain uses TRBV29-1 and TRBJ1-2; D is unresolved. This CDR3 is built from 8 residues. Germline V gene lookup returns CDR1 SQVTM and CDR2 ANQGSEA. The CDR3 DNA reads as TGCAGCGTGTCCTCCTGGGACTTC. Translated, it gives CSVSSWDF. The variable domain in full, completed from reference TRBV29-1 and TRBJ1-2, reads SAVISQKPSRDICQRGTSLTIQCQVDSQVTMMFWYRQQPGQSLTLIATANQGSEATYESGFVIDKFPISRPNLTFSTLTVSNMSPEDSSIYLCSVSSWDFGSGTRLTVV.

The rearrangement uses TRBV11-2 and TRBJ1-2, with a possible D match to TRBD1 (5 bases). This CDR3 is built from 12 residues. Germline assignment: CDR1 SGHAT and CDR2 FQNNGV. The V gene lost 11 bases and the J gene lost 7 bases, with 17 bases spanning the gap. The CDR3 spells CASSSGSGGYTF. For the CDR3, the DNA is TGTGCCTCCTCCTCAGGGTCTGGTGGCTACACCTTC.

V usage is TRBV10-3 and J usage is TRBJ1-2; D unresolved. CDR3 length: 17 residues. Germline V lookup: CDR1 ENHRY, CDR2 SYGVKD. The ends were cut back, 3 bases at V and 2 bases at J, with 19 bases in the middle. The DNA for the CDR3 is TGTGCCATCAGTGAAGCATTTGCCCGCCCCGAAAACTATGGCTACACCTTC. Translation: CAISEAFARPENYGYTF.

The chain has TRBV6-1 and TRBJ1-2; tentatively, D is TRBD1 (5 bases). From germline, CDR1 is MNHNS and CDR2 SASEGT. The CDR3 totals 11 residues. Trimming cost V 7 bases and J 6 bases, with 9 bases left between them. CDR3: CASTRQNGYTF. The CDR3 bases are TGTGCCAGCACCCGACAGAATGGCTACACCTTC.

The chain couples TRBV7-8 to TRBJ1-3; D not resolved. Germline V gene lookup returns CDR1 SGHVS and CDR2 FQNEAQ. V lost 5 bases to trimming and J lost 0 bases, with 11 bases between them. This CDR3 contains 15 residues. The CDR3, as DNA: TGTGCCAGCAGCGCCTTAGATATCTCTGGAAACACCATATATTTT. As protein: CASSALDISGNTIYF.

V gene TRBV6-5 combines with J gene TRBJ1-2; D might be TRBD1 (5 bases). V was pared by 7 bases and J by 2 bases, with 14 bases between. Germline lookup yields CDR1 MNHEY and CDR2 SVGAGI. CDR3 length: 14 residues. The chain's CDR3 is CASTLFEGNYGYTF. CDR3 nucleotide sequence: TGTGCCAGCACCCTATTTGAGGGGAACTATGGCTACACCTTC.

The chain uses TRBV10-1 and TRBJ1-1; D may be TRBD1 (6 bases). The CDR3 sequence is 14 residues long. CDR1 and CDR2 from the germline V gene are WNHNN and SYGVQD (reference sequence). Trimming shortened V by 1 base and J by 4 bases, and 10 bases separated the two germline ends. This CDR3 reads CASSELVGATEAFF. The CDR3, as DNA: TGCGCCAGCAGTGAGTTAGTGGGGGCCACTGAAGCTTTCTTT.

This chain uses TRBV10-3 with TRBJ1-1; no firm D call. Germline loops: CDR1 ENHRY, CDR2 SYGVKD. The CDR3 runs 12 residues. The V end lost 6 bases, the J end lost 4 bases, and 9 bases lay between the germline ends. DNA of the CDR3: TGTGCCATCAGCGTTGGTACCACTGAAGCTTTCTTT. It is translated as CAISVGTTEAFF.

This clone has only one observation. The chain uses TRBV11-3 and TRBJ2-1, with TRBD2 matching 8 bases. Per germline, CDR1 SGHNT and CDR2 YENEEA. J lost 5 bases, V lost 5 bases, and 14 bases had no gene match. The CDR3 loop spans 17 amino acids. The CDR3 DNA reads TGTGCCAGCAGCCCCTCCGGAGTGGCGGGGGGACACAATGAGCAGTTCTTC. It is translated as CASSPSGVAGGHNEQFF.

The J gene is TRBJ1-2, the V gene TRBV4-1, with 8 positions matching TRBD1. J was trimmed by 13 bases and V by 1 base; bases with no gene match: 8. Germline CDR1 reads MGHRA; CDR2 reads YSYEKL. This CDR3 region has 13 residues. The CDR3 spells CASSQVGTGKATF. The CDR3 DNA is TGCGCCAGCAGCCAAGTGGGGACAGGAAAGGCCACCTTC.

This chain joins TRBV27 and TRBJ2-7; weak D call: TRBD1 (5 bases). Trimming left V 7 bases short and J 0 bases short, with 13 bases between. The CDR3 is 14 residues long. CDR1 MNHEY and CDR2 SMNVEV come from the germline V gene (reference sequence). CDR3: CASNSRASSYEQYF. Written as DNA, the CDR3 is TGTGCCAGCAACTCCAGGGCTAGCTCCTACGAGCAGTACTTC.

The V and J genes are TRBV6-5 and TRBJ1-2, with 7 bases identical to TRBD1. Germline V gives CDR1 MNHEY, CDR2 SVGAGI. This CDR3 is 15 amino acids long. After removal of 6 bases from V and 4 bases from J, the junction contained 11 bases not matched to a gene. The DNA of the CDR3 is TGTGCCAGCAGACACCGGGACAGCGAGGCCTATGGCTACACCTTC. This encodes CASRHRDSEAYGYTF.

The chain uses TRBV6-6 and TRBJ1-1; D gene ambiguous. V shed 6 bases and J shed 0 bases, with 11 bases lying between them. Germline lookup yields CDR1 MNHNY and CDR2 SVGAGI (reference sequence). This CDR3 has 14 amino acids. The CDR3 DNA reads as TGTGCCAGCAGCAGGACGTTGCTGAACACTGAAGCTTTCTTT. It codes for CASSRTLLNTEAFF.

The V gene is TRBV4-1, the J gene TRBJ1-5; D perhaps matches TRBD1 (6 bases). Deletions cut 4 bases from V and 3 bases from J, with 10 bases between. Germline assignment: CDR1 MGHRA and CDR2 YSYEKL. The CDR3 loop spans 14 amino acids. Here the CDR3 reads CASSPRDTNQPQHF. CDR3 nucleotide sequence: TGCGCCAGCAGCCCGCGGGACACCAATCAGCCCCAGCATTTT.

This CDR3 is CASSERASNSPLHF. The CDR3 coding sequence is TGTGCCAGCAGTGAACGAGCCAGCAATTCACCCCTCCACTTT. This chain links TRBV2 with TRBJ1-6, with unresolved D. This CDR3 region has 14 residues. CDR1 and CDR2 from the germline V gene are SNHLY and FYNNEI. V shed 2 bases and J shed 7 bases, with 9 bases lying between them.